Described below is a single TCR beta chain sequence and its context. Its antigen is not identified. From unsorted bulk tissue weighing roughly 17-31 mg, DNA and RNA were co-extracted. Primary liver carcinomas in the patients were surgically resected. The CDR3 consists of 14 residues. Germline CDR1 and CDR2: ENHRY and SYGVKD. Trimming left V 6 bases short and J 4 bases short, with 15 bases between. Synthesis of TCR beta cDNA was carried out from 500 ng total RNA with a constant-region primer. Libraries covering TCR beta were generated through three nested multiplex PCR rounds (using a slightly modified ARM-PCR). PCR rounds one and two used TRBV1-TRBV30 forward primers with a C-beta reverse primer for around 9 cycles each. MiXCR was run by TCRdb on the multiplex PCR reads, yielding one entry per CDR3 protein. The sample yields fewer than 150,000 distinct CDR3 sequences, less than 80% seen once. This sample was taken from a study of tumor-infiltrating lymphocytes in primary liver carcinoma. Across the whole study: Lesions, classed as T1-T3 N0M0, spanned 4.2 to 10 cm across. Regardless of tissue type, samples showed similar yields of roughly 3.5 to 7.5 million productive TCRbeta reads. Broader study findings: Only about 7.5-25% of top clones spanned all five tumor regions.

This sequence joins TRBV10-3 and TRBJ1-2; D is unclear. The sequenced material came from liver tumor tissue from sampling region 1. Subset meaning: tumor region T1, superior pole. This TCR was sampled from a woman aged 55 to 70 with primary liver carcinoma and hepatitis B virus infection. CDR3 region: CAISLDGRSYGYTF. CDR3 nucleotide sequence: TGTGCCATCAGCCTTGACGGAAGAAGCTATGGCTACACCTTC.